This T cell receptor (beta chain) is drawn from a study of blood T cell repertoires in COVID-19. Assay used: immunoSEQ multiplex PCR; TCRdb lists only in-frame clones, some missing. This repertoire shows roughly 250,000 clones, approximately 86% found once; its top ten account for 1.5% to 2%. Germline trimming cut 7 bases from V and 2 bases from J; bases unmatched to any gene: 9. The germline gives CDR1 SQVTM, CDR2 ANQGSEA. The CDR3 covers 15 residues. This clone has only a few counts. The chain recombines TRBV29-1 with TRBJ2-2; TRBD2 aligns across 8 bases. This clonotype originated in a woman aged 45 to 65 who had recovered from COVID-19. Material: PBMCs or T cells enriched from blood (not recorded which). CDR3: CSAFRGRSNTGELFF. CDR3 sequence (DNA): TGCAGCGCGTTTCGCGGGAGGTCCAACACCGGGGAGCTGTTTTTT.